Ten or more counts support the clone carrying this TCR beta chain. MiXCR was run by TCRdb on the PCR reads, yielding one entry per CDR3 protein. The repertoire has 20,000 to 25,000 distinct CDR3 sequences, 36% of them found once; the top ten carry 9.5% to 13%. This CDR3 comprises 14 residues. The germline V gene encodes CDR1 MNHNY and CDR2 SVGAGI (reference sequence). Trimming took off 2 bases at V and 1 base at J, with 8 bases between the two ends. The data originate from a study of tumor-infiltrating lymphocytes in oesophageal squamous cell carcinoma. Sequencing input: esophageal tumor tissue. The rearrangement uses TRBV6-6 and TRBJ1-1; TRBD1 might be the D (5 bases). The receptor comes from a male donor with esophageal squamous cell carcinoma. The CDR3 DNA is TGTGCCAGCAGTTACGACAGTGCGAACACTGAAGCTTTCTTT. Translation: CASSYDSANTEAFF.